The 23 T cell receptor beta chains below were found in one sample sequenced in a study of long-term antiretroviral therapy in people with HIV. It was version v3.0 of the immunoSEQ assay that was run at survey level. Here immunoSEQ multiplex PCR was the method, and the copy in TCRdb shows in-frame clones only, minus some. Among about 17,000 clones, about 80% were seen once, and the ten largest hold 8.8%. This sample comprised unsorted PBMCs, obtained 0.3 years before starting antiretroviral therapy. The receptor set was obtained from a middle-aged man with HIV.

The chain combines TRBV5-1 with TRBJ2-6, with D perhaps TRBD1 or TRBD2 (6 bases each). Germline lookup yields CDR1 SGHRS and CDR2 YFSETQ. The CDR3 covers 18 residues. With 0 bases removed from V and 4 bases from J, the gap between germline ends came to 17 bases. This CDR3 is CASSLVGGPSNGANVLTF. CDR3 coding DNA: TGCGCCAGCAGCTTGGTAGGGGGGCCCTCTAACGGGGCCAACGTCCTGACTTTC.

This clone has just a few counts. The chain is built from TRBV7-9 and TRBJ1-2, with D possibly matching TRBD1 (5 bases). CDR3 length equals 12 residues. The V end lost 8 bases, the J end lost 5 bases, and 12 bases lay between the germline ends. In germline, CDR1 is SEHNR, CDR2 FQNEAQ (reference sequence). Here the CDR3 DNA reads TGTGCCAGCGCCCCTGGGGGGTATGGCTACACCTTC. Amino acids: CASAPGGYGYTF.

The V and J genes are TRBV6-6 and TRBJ2-7; 8 positions agree with TRBD1. After removal of 10 bases from V and 5 bases from J, the junction contained 4 bases not matched to a gene. The CDR3 length is 11 residues. In germline, CDR1 is MNHNY, CDR2 SVGAGI (reference sequence). CDR3 amino acids: CATRRGHEQYF. The CDR3 DNA reads TGTGCCACCCGCAGGGGGCACGAGCAGTACTTC.

This clone was detected a few times. V is TRBV4-3 and J is TRBJ2-7, with D perhaps matching TRBD2 (6 bases). Germline V gives CDR1 LGHNA, CDR2 YSLEER. The V gene lost 3 bases and the J gene lost 3 bases, with 18 bases spanning the gap. CDR3 length: 16 amino acids. The CDR3 here is CASSQALGRGHYEQYF. The CDR3, as DNA: TGCGCCAGCAGCCAGGCCTTAGGGCGGGGCCACTACGAGCAGTACTTC.

This clone was seen only a few times. The chain uses TRBV6-1 and TRBJ1-1; TRBD1 matches at 10 bases. V gave up 2 bases and J gave up 4 bases; unmatched junction bases: 4. The CDR3 has 15 amino acids. Germline V gives CDR1 MNHNS, CDR2 SASEGT. The CDR3 here is CASSETGTGATEAFF. CDR3 in DNA: TGTGCCAGCAGTGAAACCGGGACAGGGGCCACTGAAGCTTTCTTT.

CDR3 protein: CASSSLTDEQFF. The CDR3 region has the DNA TGTGCCAGCAGCTCACTTACCGATGAGCAGTTCTTC. The J gene is TRBJ2-1, the V gene TRBV7-6; D is unresolved. This CDR3 comprises 12 residues. Trimming took 4 bases from V and 8 from J, leaving 9 bases between them. Per germline, CDR1 SGHVS and CDR2 FNYEAQ.

In the case of this clone: Just one base apart from a much larger clone, this may be a read error. Other DNA sequences within the sample encode an identical CDR3. This chain links TRBV27 with TRBJ2-7; the D gene is possibly TRBD2 (5 bases). The CDR3 spans 14 residues. CDR1 and CDR2 (germline): MNHEY, SMNVEV (reference sequence). The CDR3 nucleotides are TGTGCCAGCACTTCGGGTGGACTTGTTTACGAGCAGTACTTT. Its translation: CASTSGGLVYEQYF.

The rearrangement joins TRBV4-3 to TRBJ2-1; no clear D. Trimming pared 4 bases from V and 6 bases from J, leaving 10 bases between. There are 13 residues in the CDR3. Germline V gives CDR1 LGHNA, CDR2 YSLEER. The CDR3 region has the DNA TGCGCCAGCAGCCCGGTGCGGAGCAATGAGCAGTTCTTC. Amino acids: CASSPVRSNEQFF.

The chain carries TRBV30 and TRBJ1-3, with D unclear. The ends were cut back, 6 bases at V and 0 bases at J, with 9 bases in the middle. The CDR3 length is 13 residues. The germline CDR1 and CDR2 sequences are GTSNPN and SVGIG (reference sequence). In DNA form, the CDR3 reads TGTGCCTGCCAAGCGACCTCTGGAAACACCATATATTTT. As protein: CACQATSGNTIYF.

The chain is built from TRBV18 and TRBJ1-2; the D gene is possibly TRBD1 (5 bases). Deletions cut 4 bases from V and 1 base from J, with 7 bases between. CDR1 and CDR2 (germline): KGHSH, LQKENI. The CDR3 extends over 13 amino acids. The CDR3 DNA is TGTGCCAGCTCACTCGACAGTAACTATGGCTACACCTTC. This translates into CASSLDSNYGYTF.

The chain employs TRBV27 and TRBJ2-5; no firm D call. The V end was cut by 3 bases, the J end by 5 bases, with 4 bases between. The CDR3 runs 11 residues. Germline V gives CDR1 MNHEY, CDR2 SMNVEV (reference sequence). CDR3 region: CASSFIETQYF. The CDR3 DNA reads as TGTGCCAGCAGTTTTATCGAGACCCAGTACTTC.

The chain is built from TRBV28 and TRBJ2-5; D is possibly TRBD2 (7 bases). CDR1 is MDHEN and CDR2 is SYDVKM in the germline V gene. V was pared by 4 bases and J by 5 bases, with 11 bases between. This CDR3 contains 13 residues. CDR3 bases: TGTGCCAGCAGTTCCGGGGGGCGGGAGACCCAGTACTTC. It encodes CASSSGGRETQYF.

The chain carries TRBV11-1 and TRBJ2-7; 10 nucleotides line up with TRBD2. J lost 2 bases, V lost 2 bases, and 3 bases had no gene match. The CDR3 runs to 15 residues. CDR1 and CDR2 (germline): SGHAT, FQDESV (reference sequence). The CDR3 here is CASSLLAGVTYEQYF. The CDR3 DNA sequence: TGTGCCAGCAGCTTACTAGCGGGGGTCACCTACGAGCAGTACTTC.

The V and J genes are TRBV19 and TRBJ1-1; D unresolved. The germline V gene has CDR1 LNHDA and CDR2 SQIVND (reference sequence). The ends were cut back, 1 base at V and 4 bases at J, with 10 bases in the middle. The length of the CDR3 is 14 residues. CDR3: CASSIVGEGTEAFF. In nucleotides, the CDR3 is TGTGCCAGTAGTATAGTAGGAGAGGGCACTGAAGCTTTCTTT.

V gene TRBV27 combines with J gene TRBJ1-4; D call uncertain. V was trimmed by 5 bases and J by 3 bases, leaving 19 bases between them. Germline CDR1 reads MNHEY; CDR2 reads SMNVEV (reference sequence). The CDR3 contains 17 residues. CDR3 sequence reads: CASSAPFGVVSNEKLFF. The DNA of the CDR3 is TGTGCCAGCAGTGCGCCTTTCGGGGTGGTATCTAATGAAAAACTGTTTTTT.

The gene calls are TRBV4-1 and TRBJ2-1; 7 bases line up with TRBD1. The CDR3 length is 13 residues. The V and J ends lost 1 base and 10 bases, in that order; junction bases with no gene match: 4. Germline loops: CDR1 MGHRA, CDR2 YSYEKL. The chain's CDR3 is CASSQGQGLEQFF. In DNA form, the CDR3 reads TGCGCCAGCAGCCAAGGACAGGGCTTAGAGCAGTTCTTC.

The V call is TRBV9, the J call TRBJ2-3; D gene uncertain. Germline lookup yields CDR1 SGDLS and CDR2 YYNGEE. V was clipped by 0 bases and J by 1 base, with 6 bases between them. CDR3 length: 14 residues. CDR3 sequence: CASSVATGTDTQYF. CDR3 DNA: TGTGCCAGCAGCGTAGCTACGGGCACAGATACGCAGTATTTT.

The chain couples TRBV30 to TRBJ1-1; a possible D gene is TRBD1 (5 bases). Germline V gene data show CDR1 as GTSNPN and CDR2 as SVGIG (reference sequence). The germline V and J ends were trimmed by 2 bases and 5 bases, with 12 bases remaining between them. The CDR3 is made up of 13 amino acids. The CDR3 sequence: CAWSFTGDTEAFF. DNA for the CDR3: TGTGCCTGGAGTTTTACAGGAGATACTGAAGCTTTCTTT.

The sample holds one count of this clone. V and J are TRBV19 and TRBJ1-1; a weak D match, TRBD1 (6 bases). This CDR3 has 14 residues. Trimming pared 1 base from V and 5 bases from J, leaving 11 bases between. Germline CDR1 LNHDA, CDR2 SQIVND (reference sequence). The CDR3 sequence: CASSIGEQGTEAFF. The CDR3 DNA reads TGTGCCAGTAGTATAGGGGAACAGGGAACTGAAGCTTTCTTT.

The chain carries TRBV18 and TRBJ1-2; 9 nucleotides agree with TRBD1. J lost 3 bases, V lost 3 bases, and 5 bases had no gene match. CDR1 and CDR2 (germline): KGHSH, LQKENI. The CDR3 spans 15 residues. The CDR3 here is CASSPTGGEDYGYTF. For the CDR3, the DNA is TGTGCCAGCTCACCTACAGGGGGCGAAGACTATGGCTACACCTTC.

In nucleotides, the CDR3 is TGTGCCAGCAGCCCGGGACTAGCGGGGGGGCAGGACACCGGGGAGCTGTTTTTT. This encodes CASSPGLAGGQDTGELFF. The chain employs TRBV7-3 and TRBJ2-2; 16 bases line up with TRBD2. Germline CDR1 SGHTA, CDR2 FQGTGA. Losses at the gene ends were 5 bases for V and 3 bases for J; bases not matched to a gene: 6. The CDR3 has 18 residues.

The chain is built from TRBV27 and TRBJ1-4; the match to TRBD1 covers 9 bases. The CDR3 is 16 amino acids. V was pared by 5 bases and J by 7 bases, with 11 bases of the junction left unmatched. Germline V gene sequence: CDR1 MNHEY, CDR2 SMNVEV (reference sequence). CDR3 loop: CASSPLGGDRAEKLFF. The DNA for the CDR3 is TGTGCCAGCAGTCCCCTGGGGGGGGACAGGGCTGAAAAACTGTTTTTT.

This clone is medium-sized (0.01 to 0.1%) by share. The CDR3 sequence is CAISELGSSYNSPLHF. The DNA of the CDR3 is TGTGCCATCAGTGAGTTAGGGAGCTCCTATAATTCACCCCTCCACTTT. The chain is built from TRBV10-3 and TRBJ1-6; D is unresolved. The CDR3 is 16 residues long. Between the trimmed V and J ends, which lost 1 base and 0 bases, there was a span of 7 bases. Germline CDR1 is ENHRY and CDR2 is SYGVKD.